The 2 T cell receptor beta chains given below trace back to one sample, sequenced in a study of shared clonotypes between healthy human individuals. TCRdb's table, derived via immunoSEQ multiplex PCR, lists solely in-frame clones and lacks some. This sample has approximately 1.9 million clones, with 80% to 95% found just once. CD45RO-negative CD8 cells positively selected for CCR7 made up the naive population, which excluded terminally differentiated effector memory CD45RA+ cells. Sequences were obtained from naive CD8+ T cells from PBMCs. The receptors derive from a man aged 18-30 years in good health. Some clones in this sample may be carry-over from other donors' samples.

V is TRBV9 and J is TRBJ2-4; D not certain. V lost 0 bases to trimming and J lost 4 bases, with 5 bases between them. Germline CDR1 reads SGDLS; CDR2 reads YYNGEE. The CDR3 is 13 residues long. CDR3: CASSVALKNIQYF. The CDR3 nucleotides read TGTGCCAGCAGCGTAGCTCTGAAAAACATTCAGTACTTC.

The rearrangement uses TRBV5-1 and TRBJ1-5, with TRBD1 as a possible D gene (6 bases). V gave up 8 bases and J gave up 10 bases, with 16 bases separating them. Germline CDR1 reads SGHRS; CDR2 reads YFSETQ. The CDR3 is 12 amino acids. The CDR3 sequence is CARGGPAEPQHF. CDR3 DNA sequence: TGCGCCAGGGGGGGGCCAGCAGAACCCCAGCATTTT.